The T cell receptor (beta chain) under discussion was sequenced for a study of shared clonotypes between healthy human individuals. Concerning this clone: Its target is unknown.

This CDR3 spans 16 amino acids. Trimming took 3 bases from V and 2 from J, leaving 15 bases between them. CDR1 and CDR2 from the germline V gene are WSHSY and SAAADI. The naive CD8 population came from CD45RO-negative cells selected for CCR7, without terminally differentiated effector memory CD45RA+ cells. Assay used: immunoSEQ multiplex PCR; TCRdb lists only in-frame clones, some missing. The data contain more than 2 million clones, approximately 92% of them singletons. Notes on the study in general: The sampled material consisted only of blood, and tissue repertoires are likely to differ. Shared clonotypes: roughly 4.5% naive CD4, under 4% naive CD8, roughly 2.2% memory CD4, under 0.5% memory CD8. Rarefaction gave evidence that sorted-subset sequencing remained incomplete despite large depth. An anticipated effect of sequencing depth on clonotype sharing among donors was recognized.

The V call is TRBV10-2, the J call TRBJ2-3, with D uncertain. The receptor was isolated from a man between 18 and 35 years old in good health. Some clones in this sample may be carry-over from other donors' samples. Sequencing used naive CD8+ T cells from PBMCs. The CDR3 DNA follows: TGCGCCAGCAGTGAAAGCCCGACGGCTGACACAGATACGCAGTATTTT. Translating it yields CASSESPTADTDTQYF.